The present T cell receptor beta chain was sequenced within a study of shared clonotypes between healthy human individuals. The CDR3 runs 15 residues. Trimming pared 5 bases from V and 7 bases from J, leaving 18 bases between. Per the germline V gene, CDR1 is MNHEY and CDR2 is SMNVEV (reference sequence). The protocol was immunoSEQ multiplex PCR, while the TCRdb copy is restricted to in-frame clones and leaves out a portion. Among 2 million to 2.5 million clones listed, under 95% were seen once. CD45RO-negative, CCR7-selected cells formed the naive CD8 fraction, which excluded terminally differentiated effector memory CD45RA+ cells.

V and J are TRBV27 and TRBJ1-5, with a weak D call TRBD1 (5 bases). Sequenced material: naive CD8+ T cells from PBMCs. This TCR was recovered from a man younger than 35 in good health. Some clones in this sample may be carry-over from other donors' samples. CDR3 in DNA: TGTGCCAGCAGTCCGAACCGGGGACGCGTACAGCCCCAGCATTTT. Residues: CASSPNRGRVQPQHF.